This passage covers 13 T cell receptor beta chains from one sample sequenced in a study of OX40 agonist ivuxolimab in advanced cancers. Some clones are missing from TCRdb's copy, which holds only in-frame ones; the method was immunoSEQ multiplex PCR. Of about 66,000 clones listed, around 83% are singletons. The sequencing here drew on CD4+ or CD8+ T cells sorted from blood, taken in a trial of the OX40 agonist ivuxolimab. These receptors were taken from an adult with an advanced solid tumor such as melanoma, head and neck, liver or kidney cancer.

The chain is built from TRBV13 and TRBJ2-7; D gene ambiguous. The CDR3 is made up of 13 amino acids. V lost 2 bases to trimming and J lost 4 bases, with 9 bases between them. Germline-derived CDR1 and CDR2 are PRHDT and FYEKMQ (reference sequence). CDR3 bases: TGTGCCAGCAGCTTAAAGTTGGGGTACGAGCAGTACTTC. It yields the protein CASSLKLGYEQYF.

The chain employs TRBV5-1 and TRBJ2-7; 8 bases fit TRBD1. The CDR3 is 15 amino acids. The junction had 5 bases not matched to a gene; V was cut back by 2 bases and J by 1 base. The germline V gene has CDR1 SGHRS and CDR2 YFSETQ. CDR3 nucleotide sequence: TGCGCCAGCAGCTTCAACAGACAGGGGTCCTACGAGCAGTACTTC. It is translated as CASSFNRQGSYEQYF. The variable domain in full, with the rest retrieved from reference TRBV5-1 and TRBJ2-7, is KAGVTQTPRYLIKTRGQQVTLSCSPISGHRSVSWYQQTPGQGLQFLFEYFSETQRNKGNFPGRFSGRQFSNSRSEMNVSTLELGDSALYLCASSFNRQGSYEQYFGPGTRLTVT.

This chain links TRBV19 with TRBJ2-1; D may be TRBD2 (5 bases). The V gene lost 3 bases and the J gene lost 0 bases, with 9 bases spanning the gap. CDR1 and CDR2 from the germline V gene are LNHDA and SQIVND (reference sequence). CDR3 length: 15 amino acids. Here the CDR3 reads CASSIGSLSYNEQFF. CDR3 DNA: TGTGCCAGTAGTATTGGGAGCCTCTCCTACAATGAGCAGTTCTTC.

The V gene is TRBV19, the J gene TRBJ2-5; 10 bases are shared with TRBD2. Trimming took 5 bases from V and 3 from J; bases not matched to a gene: 3. CDR3 size: 14 residues. The germline V gene has CDR1 LNHDA and CDR2 SQIVND (reference sequence). The CDR3 nucleotides are TGTGCCAGTAGTGCACTAGCGGGAAAAGAGACCCAGTACTTC. Its translation is CASSALAGKETQYF. The entire variable domain, with the rest obtained from reference TRBV19 and TRBJ2-5, is as follows: DGGITQSPKYLFRKEGQNVTLSCEQNLNHDAMYWYRQDPGQGLRLIYYSQIVNDFQKGDIAEGYSVSREKKESFPLTVTSAQKNPTAFYLCASSALAGKETQYFGPGTRLLVL.

This chain uses TRBV2 with TRBJ1-1; D ambiguous. Germline V CDR1 and CDR2: SNHLY, FYNNEI. The CDR3 sequence is 13 residues long. With 7 bases removed from V and 5 bases from J, the gap between germline ends came to 14 bases. The CDR3 loop is CASNLLIGTEAFF. CDR3 nucleotide sequence: TGTGCCAGCAATTTACTGATTGGGACTGAAGCTTTCTTT.

This chain joins TRBV7-9 and TRBJ2-5, with D perhaps TRBD1 (5 bases). From germline, CDR1 is SEHNR and CDR2 FQNEAQ (reference sequence). The CDR3 is 13 residues long. Trimming removed 5 bases from V and 5 bases from J, with 12 bases in between. In DNA form, the CDR3 reads TGTGCCAGCAGCCCTCCAGGGTTCGAGACCCAGTACTTC. Translated: CASSPPGFETQYF.

This clone has a count of ten or more. The rearrangement joins TRBV9 to TRBJ2-3, with TRBD2 identical over 7 bases. Trimming cost V 4 bases and J 4 bases; bases outside gene matches: 6. CDR3 length equals 14 residues. The V gene's germline CDR1 is SGDLS and CDR2 YYNGEE. CDR3 nucleotide sequence: TGTGCCAGCAGCCTAGGGGAGGGTTCAGATACGCAGTATTTT. This translates into CASSLGEGSDTQYF.

This clone was observed a few times. The gene calls are TRBV7-9 and TRBJ1-2, with 7 positions matching TRBD1. The CDR3 has 12 residues. CDR1 is SEHNR and CDR2 is FQNEAQ in the germline V gene (reference sequence). Trimming cost V 5 bases and J 6 bases; bases outside gene matches: 3. CDR3 in DNA: TGTGCCAGCAGCGGAACAGGGGATGGCTACACCTTC. Its protein product is CASSGTGDGYTF.

The chain joins TRBV14 to TRBJ2-1; D ambiguous. This CDR3 has 12 amino acids. The V end lost 6 bases, the J end lost 5 bases, and 8 bases lay between the germline ends. Germline assignment: CDR1 SGHDN and CDR2 FVKESK. Here the CDR3 DNA reads TGTGCCAGCAGGTTGACGAACAATGAGCAGTTCTTC. It is translated as CASRLTNNEQFF.

This clone has a single count. The chain carries TRBV18 and TRBJ2-7; D is unresolved. This CDR3 contains 13 residues. Trimming cost V 2 bases and J 1 base, with 6 bases left between them. Looked up from germline, CDR1 is KGHSH and CDR2 is LQKENI. Here the CDR3 reads CASSPSGSYEQYF. The CDR3 DNA is TGTGCCAGCTCACCATCCGGGTCCTACGAGCAGTACTTC.

J is TRBJ1-1 and V is TRBV7-8; D uncertain. Trimming stripped 2 bases from V and 1 base from J, with 5 bases between. This CDR3 has 13 amino acids. Germline CDR1 SGHVS, CDR2 FQNEAQ. The CDR3 sequence: CASSLKANTEAFF. As DNA, the CDR3 is TGTGCCAGCAGCTTAAAAGCGAACACTGAAGCTTTCTTT.

The genes are TRBV28 and TRBJ2-1; D is perhaps TRBD2 (7 bases). CDR1 MDHEN and CDR2 SYDVKM come from the germline V gene. The CDR3 length is 12 residues. V lost 10 bases to trimming and J lost 9 bases, with 16 bases between them. The CDR3 region has the DNA TGTGCCACCGAACCGAGGGGGGGTGAGCAGTTCTTC. Translated, it gives CATEPRGGEQFF.

The V call is TRBV5-1, the J call TRBJ2-7; 8 bases line up with TRBD1. Trimming at V came to 0 bases and at J to 1 base, leaving 3 bases not matched to a gene. Germline CDR1 SGHRS, CDR2 YFSETQ. The CDR3 length is 15 residues. The CDR3 is CASSLGQGLSYEQYF. In nucleotides, the CDR3 is TGCGCCAGCAGCTTGGGACAGGGGCTTTCCTACGAGCAGTACTTC. The full variable domain, with the rest looked up from reference TRBV5-1 and TRBJ2-7, is KAGVTQTPRYLIKTRGQQVTLSCSPISGHRSVSWYQQTPGQGLQFLFEYFSETQRNKGNFPGRFSGRQFSNSRSEMNVSTLELGDSALYLCASSLGQGLSYEQYFGPGTRLTVT.